This T cell receptor beta chain was recorded in a study of OX40 agonist ivuxolimab in advanced cancers. The V gene's germline CDR1 is SGDLS and CDR2 YYNGEE. This CDR3 region has 15 residues. Trimming removed 0 bases from V and 0 bases from J, with 8 bases in between. Assay: immunoSEQ multiplex PCR; the TCRdb copy retains only in-frame clones and omits some. The table shows approximately 59,000 clones, with approximately 88% occurring only once. The chain uses TRBV9 and TRBJ2-3; D is perhaps TRBD2 (6 bases). The material sequenced was CD4+ or CD8+ T cells sorted from blood, taken in a trial of the OX40 agonist ivuxolimab. The clonotype was recovered from an adult with an advanced solid tumor such as melanoma, head and neck, liver or kidney cancer. The CDR3 DNA reads as TGTGCCAGCAGCGTAGATGGGACTAGCACAGATACGCAGTATTTT. It encodes CASSVDGTSTDTQYF.